This T cell receptor beta chain derives from a study of early T cells in non-severe SARS-CoV-2 infection. V gave up 6 bases and J gave up 4 bases, with 10 bases separating them. CDR3 length: 13 residues. The germline CDR1 and CDR2 sequences are MDHEN and SYDVKM. A single record per CDR3 protein comes from TCRdb applying MiXCR to the 5' RACE reads. The sample yields around 44,000 distinct CDR3 sequences, approximately 7.6% seen once. This clonotype has a handful of counts. The sequence derives from an adult who was a healthcare worker with PCR-confirmed SARS-CoV-2 infection or an uninfected control (not recorded which). What was sequenced was whole blood. The chain uses TRBV28 and TRBJ1-3; D is undetermined. The CDR3 reads CASSPGIGNTIYF. In DNA form, the CDR3 reads TGTGCCAGCAGCCCGGGAATAGGAAACACCATATATTTT.